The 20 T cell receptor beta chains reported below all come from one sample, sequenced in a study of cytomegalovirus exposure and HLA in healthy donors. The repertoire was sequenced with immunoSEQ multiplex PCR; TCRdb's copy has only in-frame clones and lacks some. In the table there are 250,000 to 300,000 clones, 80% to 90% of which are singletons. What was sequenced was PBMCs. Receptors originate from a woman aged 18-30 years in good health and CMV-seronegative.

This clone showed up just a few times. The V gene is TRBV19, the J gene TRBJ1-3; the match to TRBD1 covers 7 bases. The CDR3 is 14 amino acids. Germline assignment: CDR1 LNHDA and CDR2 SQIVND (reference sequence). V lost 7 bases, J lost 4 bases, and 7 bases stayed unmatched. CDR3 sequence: CASNPGGVGNTIYF. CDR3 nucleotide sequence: TGTGCCAGTAATCCAGGGGGAGTCGGAAACACCATATATTTT.

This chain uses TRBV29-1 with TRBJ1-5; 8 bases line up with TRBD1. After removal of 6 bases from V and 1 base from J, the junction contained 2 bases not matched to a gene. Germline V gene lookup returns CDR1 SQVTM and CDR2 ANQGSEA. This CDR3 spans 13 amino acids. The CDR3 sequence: CSVGQGSNQPQHF. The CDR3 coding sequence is TGCAGCGTAGGACAGGGAAGCAATCAGCCCCAGCATTTT.

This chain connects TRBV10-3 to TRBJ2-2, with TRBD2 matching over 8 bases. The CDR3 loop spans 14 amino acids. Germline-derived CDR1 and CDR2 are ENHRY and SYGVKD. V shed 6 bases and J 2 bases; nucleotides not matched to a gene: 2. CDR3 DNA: TGTGCCATCAGCCGGGAGGGAAACACCGGGGAGCTGTTTTTT. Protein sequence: CAISREGNTGELFF.

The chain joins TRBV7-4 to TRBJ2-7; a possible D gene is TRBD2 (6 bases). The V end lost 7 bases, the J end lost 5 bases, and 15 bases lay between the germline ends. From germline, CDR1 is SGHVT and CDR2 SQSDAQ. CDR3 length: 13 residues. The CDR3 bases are TGTGCCAGCACCTTTATCCGGGAGAACGAGCAGTACTTC. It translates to CASTFIRENEQYF.

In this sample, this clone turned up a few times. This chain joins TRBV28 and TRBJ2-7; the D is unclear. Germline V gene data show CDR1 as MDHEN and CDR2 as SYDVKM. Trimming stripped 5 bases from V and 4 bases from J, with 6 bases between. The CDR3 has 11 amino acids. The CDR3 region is CASSIRYEQYF. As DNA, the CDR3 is TGTGCCAGCAGTATCCGGTACGAGCAGTACTTC.

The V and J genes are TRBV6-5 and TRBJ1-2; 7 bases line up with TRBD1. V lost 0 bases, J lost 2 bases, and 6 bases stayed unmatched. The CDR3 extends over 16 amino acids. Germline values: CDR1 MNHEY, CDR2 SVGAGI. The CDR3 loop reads CASSYSMGRGNYGYTF. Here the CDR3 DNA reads TGTGCCAGCAGTTACTCGATGGGCAGGGGGAACTATGGCTACACCTTC.

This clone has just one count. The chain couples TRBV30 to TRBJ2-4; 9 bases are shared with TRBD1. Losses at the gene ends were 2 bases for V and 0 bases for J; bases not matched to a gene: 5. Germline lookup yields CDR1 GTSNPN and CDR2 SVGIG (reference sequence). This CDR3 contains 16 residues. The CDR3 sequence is CAWSRTGEKAKNIQYF. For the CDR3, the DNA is TGTGCCTGGAGTAGGACAGGGGAAAAAGCCAAAAACATTCAGTACTTC.

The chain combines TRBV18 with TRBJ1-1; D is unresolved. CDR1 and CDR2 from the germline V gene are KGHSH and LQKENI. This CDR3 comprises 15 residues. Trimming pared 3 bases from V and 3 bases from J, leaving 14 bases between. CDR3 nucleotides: TGTGCCAGCTCACCGGAGGTTGGAGGGTACACTGAAGCTTTCTTT. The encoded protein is CASSPEVGGYTEAFF.

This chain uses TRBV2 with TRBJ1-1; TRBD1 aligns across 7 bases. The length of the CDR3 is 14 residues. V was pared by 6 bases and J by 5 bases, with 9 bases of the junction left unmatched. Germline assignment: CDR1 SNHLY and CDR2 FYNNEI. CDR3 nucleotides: TGTGCCAGCAGACAAGGACAGGCGGGAACTGAAGCTTTCTTT. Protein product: CASRQGQAGTEAFF.

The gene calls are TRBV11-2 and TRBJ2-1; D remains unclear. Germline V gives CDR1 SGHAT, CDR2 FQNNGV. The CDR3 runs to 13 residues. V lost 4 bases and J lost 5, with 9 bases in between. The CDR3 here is CASSSGQNNEQFF. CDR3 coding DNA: TGTGCCAGCAGCTCAGGTCAGAACAATGAGCAGTTCTTC.

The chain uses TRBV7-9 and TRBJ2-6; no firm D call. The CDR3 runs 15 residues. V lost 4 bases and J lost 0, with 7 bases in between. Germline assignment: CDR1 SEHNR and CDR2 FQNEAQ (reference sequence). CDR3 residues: CASSWSHSGANVLTF. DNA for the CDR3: TGTGCCAGCAGCTGGAGCCACTCTGGGGCCAACGTCCTGACTTTC.

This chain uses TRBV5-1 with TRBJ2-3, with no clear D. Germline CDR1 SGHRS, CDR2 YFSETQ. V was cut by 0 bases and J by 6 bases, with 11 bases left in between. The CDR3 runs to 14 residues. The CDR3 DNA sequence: TGCGCCAGCAGCTTGGCGACTCTTATGGATACGCAGTATTTT. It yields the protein CASSLATLMDTQYF.

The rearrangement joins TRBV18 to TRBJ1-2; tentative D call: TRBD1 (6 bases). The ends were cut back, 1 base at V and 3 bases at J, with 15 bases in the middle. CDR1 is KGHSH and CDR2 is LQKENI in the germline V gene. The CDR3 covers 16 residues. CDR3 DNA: TGTGCCAGCTCACCACTAGGTGAGAACAGGGACTATGGCTACACCTTC. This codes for CASSPLGENRDYGYTF.

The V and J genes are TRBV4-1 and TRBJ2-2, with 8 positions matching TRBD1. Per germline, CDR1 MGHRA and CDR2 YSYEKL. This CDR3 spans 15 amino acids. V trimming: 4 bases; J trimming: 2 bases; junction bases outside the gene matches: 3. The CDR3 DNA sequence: TGCGCCAGCAGCCGAGGACAGGGTAACACCGGGGAGCTGTTTTTT. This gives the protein CASSRGQGNTGELFF.

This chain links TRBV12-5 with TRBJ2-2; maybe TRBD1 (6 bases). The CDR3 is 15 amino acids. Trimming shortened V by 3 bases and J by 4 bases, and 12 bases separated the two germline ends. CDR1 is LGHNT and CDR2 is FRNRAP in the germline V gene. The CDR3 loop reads CASGLAGVGTGELFF. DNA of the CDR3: TGTGCTAGTGGTTTAGCAGGGGTCGGCACCGGGGAGCTGTTTTTT.

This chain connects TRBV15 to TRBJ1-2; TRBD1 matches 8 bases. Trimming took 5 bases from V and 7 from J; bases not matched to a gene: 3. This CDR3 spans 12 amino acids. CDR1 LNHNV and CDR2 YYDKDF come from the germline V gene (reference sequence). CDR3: CATSPGGAGYTF. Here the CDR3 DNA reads TGTGCCACCAGCCCAGGGGGCGCTGGCTACACCTTC.

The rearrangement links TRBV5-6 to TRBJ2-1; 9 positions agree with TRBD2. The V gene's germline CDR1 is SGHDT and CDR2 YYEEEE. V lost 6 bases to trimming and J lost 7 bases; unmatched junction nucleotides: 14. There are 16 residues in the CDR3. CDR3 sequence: CASKTPRGGPWNEQFF. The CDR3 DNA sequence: TGTGCCAGCAAGACCCCGCGGGGGGGCCCCTGGAATGAGCAGTTCTTC.

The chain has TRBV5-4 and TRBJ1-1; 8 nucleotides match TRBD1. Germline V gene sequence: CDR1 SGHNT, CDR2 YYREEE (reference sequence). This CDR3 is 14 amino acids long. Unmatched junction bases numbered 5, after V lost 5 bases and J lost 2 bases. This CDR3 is CASRGGQGNTEAFF. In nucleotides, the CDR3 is TGTGCCAGCAGGGGTGGACAGGGAAACACTGAAGCTTTCTTT.

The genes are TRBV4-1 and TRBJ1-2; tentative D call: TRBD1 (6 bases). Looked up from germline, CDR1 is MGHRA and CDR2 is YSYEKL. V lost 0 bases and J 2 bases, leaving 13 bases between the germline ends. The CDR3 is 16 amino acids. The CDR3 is CASSQDSAQGNYGYTF. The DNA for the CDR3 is TGCGCCAGCAGCCAAGATTCCGCACAGGGCAACTATGGCTACACCTTC.

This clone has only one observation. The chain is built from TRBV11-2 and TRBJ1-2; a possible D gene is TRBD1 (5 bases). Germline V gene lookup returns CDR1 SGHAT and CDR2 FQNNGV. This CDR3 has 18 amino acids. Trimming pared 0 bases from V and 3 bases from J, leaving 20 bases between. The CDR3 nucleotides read TGTGCCAGCAGCTTAGATAGATCACAGGCCGAGCGAGACTATGGCTACACCTTC. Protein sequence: CASSLDRSQAERDYGYTF. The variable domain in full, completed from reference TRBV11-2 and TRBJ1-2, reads EAGVAQSPRYKIIEKRQSVAFWCNPISGHATLYWYQQILGQGPKLLIQFQNNGVVDDSQLPKDRFSAERLKGVDSTLKIQPAKLEDSAVYLCASSLDRSQAERDYGYTFGSGTRLTVV.